Below, one T cell receptor beta chain is given with its context. In the PCR, 60 Vbeta and 13 Jbeta primers were used. The protocol was immunoSEQ multiplex PCR, while the TCRdb copy is restricted to in-frame clones and leaves out a portion. The table records roughly 100,000 clones, over 75% of them present only once. The record originates from a study of cytomegalovirus exposure and HLA in healthy donors. This CDR3 has 15 residues. Germline loops: CDR1 MGHRA, CDR2 YSYEKL. Sequences were obtained from PBMCs. This receptor was obtained from a man aged 25-40 years in good health and CMV-seropositive. V usage is TRBV4-1 and J usage is TRBJ2-2; a weak D match, TRBD1 (5 bases). The DNA end favors TRBJ1-3, so the J call may be wrong. Here the CDR3 reads CASSLDLREGNTIYF. CDR3 nucleotide sequence: TGCGCCAGCAGCCTGGATCTCAGGGAAGGAAACACCATATATTTT.